The 9 T cell receptor beta chains in this list originate from one sample, sequenced in a study of T cells in Graves' hyperthyroidism and ophthalmopathy. Amplification yielded TCR beta CDR3 regions, with RNA transcripts as the source. HTBI primers drove first-round RT-PCR of the TCR CDR3. MiXCR, run by TCRdb on the multiplex PCR reads, gives a single entry per CDR3 protein. The sample carries a few hundred thousand distinct CDR3 sequences, roughly 15% recorded once. Sequenced material: blood. These receptors came from a woman between 35 and 50 years old with Graves' hyperthyroidism that later progressed to Graves' ophthalmopathy.

This clonotype was detected ten times or more. The genes are TRBV4-1 and TRBJ2-3, with 11 nucleotides matching TRBD1. V lost 3 bases and J lost 1; bases outside the gene matches: 3. The CDR3 contains 16 residues. Germline assignment: CDR1 MGHRA and CDR2 YSYEKL. The CDR3 protein is CASSQEGQGGTDTQYF. In nucleotides, the CDR3 is TGCGCCAGCAGCCAGGAGGGACAGGGGGGCACAGATACGCAGTATTTT.

There are many counts of this clonotype. The chain couples TRBV12-3 or TRBV12-4 to TRBJ1-6; 9 bases are a match to TRBD1. The V gene end was trimmed by 5 bases and the J gene end by 10 bases; junction bases not matched to a gene: 9. The CDR3 has 15 residues. In DNA, the CDR3 is TGTGCCAGCAGTCAGACCGGGACAGGGTTATCACCCCTCCACTTT. Translated: CASSQTGTGLSPLHF.

At least ten counts were recorded for this clonotype. The genes are TRBV7-8 and TRBJ1-5; no clear D gene. CDR3 size: 15 residues. Germline CDR1 is SGHVS and CDR2 is FQNEAQ. Trimming cost V 1 base and J 1 base, with 8 bases left between them. Here the CDR3 DNA reads TGTGCCAGCAGCTTAGAAAGGGCAAGCAATCAGCCCCAGCATTTT. It encodes CASSLERASNQPQHF.

This clonotype was recorded many times. The CDR3 loop is CASRGMKAGELFF. In nucleotides, the CDR3 is TGTGCCAGCAGGGGGATGAAGGCCGGGGAGCTGTTTTTT. The genes are TRBV28 and TRBJ2-2; no reliable D call. The CDR3 runs to 13 residues. The ends were cut back, 6 bases at V and 6 bases at J, with 11 bases in the middle. Germline CDR1 and CDR2: MDHEN and SYDVKM.

This clonotype was counted ten times or more. The J gene is TRBJ2-2, the V gene TRBV12-3 or TRBV12-4; D is possibly TRBD1 (5 bases). This CDR3 region has 13 residues. The V end lost 6 bases, the J end lost 5 bases, and 10 bases lay between the germline ends. CDR3 loop: CASSQKGTGELFF. The DNA of the CDR3 is TGTGCCAGCAGCCAAAAGGGGACCGGGGAGCTGTTTTTT.

In this sample, this clonotype turned up many times. The V and J genes are TRBV3-1 and TRBJ2-7; 9 bases are shared with TRBD2. With 3 bases clipped from V and 1 base from J, the junction kept 1 base outside the gene matches. CDR3 length: 14 amino acids. Per germline, CDR1 LGHDT and CDR2 YNNKEL (reference sequence). CDR3 bases: TGTGCCAGCAGCCAGGGACTAGCTTCCTACGAGCAGTACTTC. As protein: CASSQGLASYEQYF.

This clonotype has at least ten counts. This sequence joins TRBV12-3 or TRBV12-4 and TRBJ2-3, with a possible D match to TRBD2 (7 bases). The CDR3 is 11 amino acids. V was cut by 8 bases and J by 8 bases, with 11 bases left in between. CDR3 protein: CASGRGGTQYF. CDR3 DNA: TGTGCCAGCGGGAGGGGGGGTACGCAGTATTTT.

This clonotype was counted ten times or more. The chain employs TRBV28 and TRBJ1-2; no definite D call. The CDR3 totals 14 residues. Germline lookup yields CDR1 MDHEN and CDR2 SYDVKM. V was shortened by 4 bases and J by 1 base, with 10 bases between the two germline ends. The CDR3 is CASSSGSDNYGYTF. In nucleotides, the CDR3 is TGTGCCAGCAGTTCGGGATCGGATAACTATGGCTACACCTTC.

In this sample, this clonotype turned up many times. The genes are TRBV3-1 and TRBJ2-4; 7 bases align to TRBD1. V lost 3 bases and J lost 1; bases outside the gene matches: 3. CDR3 length equals 15 residues. Germline V lookup: CDR1 LGHDT, CDR2 YNNKEL (reference sequence). CDR3 residues: CASSHRGSAKNIQYF. The CDR3 bases are TGTGCCAGCAGCCACAGGGGGTCGGCCAAAAACATTCAGTACTTC.